Sequencing of this T cell receptor (beta chain) was carried out in a study of T cell repertoires in cytomegalovirus infection. V trimming: 4 bases; J trimming: 6 bases; junction bases outside the gene matches: 5. Germline CDR1 reads DFQATT; CDR2 reads SNEGSKA (reference sequence). The CDR3 length is 12 residues. This clonotype was seen ten or more times. In TCRdb, the reads were re-called with MiXCR into one record per CDR3 protein. Here the sample spans about 250,000 distinct CDR3 sequences, approximately 7% being singletons. This receptor was identified in a human donor in good health (CMV status not recorded). Some clones in this sample may be carry-over from other donors' samples. The rearrangement uses TRBV20-1 and TRBJ1-2; 7 nucleotides align to TRBD1. The sample was PBMCs. Here the CDR3 reads CSATTGVDGYTF. CDR3 DNA: TGCAGTGCTACTACAGGGGTCGATGGCTACACCTTC.